This T cell receptor (beta chain) was captured in a study of neurological immune-mediated disorders. Broader study findings: CDR3 amino acid sequences of expanded clones were not shared across subjects, a result suggesting private repertoires in all groups. Phylogenetic grouping placed 18 of 34 multiple sclerosis patients' repertoires in one related-CDR3 cluster, a possible signature.

cDNA was made by 5'RACE with 10-nucleotide random UMIs. TCRdb itself ran the 5' RACE reads through MiXCR, one entry per CDR3 protein. The data show tens of thousands of distinct CDR3 sequences, around 2.6% seen once. The CDR3 extends over 19 amino acids. V trimming: 5 bases; J trimming: 9 bases; junction bases outside the gene matches: 22. CDR1 SGHTA and CDR2 FQGTGA come from the germline V gene. This clonotype was counted ten times or more. Its target is not known. This sequence joins TRBV7-3 and TRBJ2-1, with 10 bases lining up with TRBD2. The origin of this receptor is a woman aged 25 to 39 with multiple sclerosis. Material for sequencing was PBMCs. CDR3 nucleotides: TGTGCCAGCAGCCCATTCCCAGGTCAGGCTAGCGGGAGTTTTGGTGAGCAGTTCTTC. This encodes CASSPFPGQASGSFGEQFF.